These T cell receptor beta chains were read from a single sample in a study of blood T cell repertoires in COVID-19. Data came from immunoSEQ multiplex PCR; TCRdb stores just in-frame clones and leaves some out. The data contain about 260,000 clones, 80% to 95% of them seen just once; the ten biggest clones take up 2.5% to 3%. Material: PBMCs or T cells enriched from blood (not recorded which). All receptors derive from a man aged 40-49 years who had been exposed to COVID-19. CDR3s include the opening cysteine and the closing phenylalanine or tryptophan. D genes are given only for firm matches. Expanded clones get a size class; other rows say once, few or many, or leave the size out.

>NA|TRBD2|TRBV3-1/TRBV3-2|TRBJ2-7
TGTGCCAGCAGCCCAGGACTAGCGGGAACCTACGAGCAGTACTTC
CASSPGLAGTYEQYF
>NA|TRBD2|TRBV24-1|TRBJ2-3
TGTGCCACCAGTGATCCGGGGGGAGCACTACGTACAGATACGCAGTATTTT
CATSDPGGALRTDTQYF
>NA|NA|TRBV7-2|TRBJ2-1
TGTGCCAGCAGCTTAGCGGGAGTGGGAAATGAGCAGTTCTTC
CASSLAGVGNEQFF
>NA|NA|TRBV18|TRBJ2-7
TGTGCCAGCTCACCGTCGAGGGCCTACGAGCAGTACTTC
CASSPSRAYEQYF
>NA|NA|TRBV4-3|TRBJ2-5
TGCGCCAGCAGCCAATTAGCAGGGGAACAAGAGACCCAGTACTTC
CASSQLAGEQETQYF
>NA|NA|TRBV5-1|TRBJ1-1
TGCGCCAGCAGCTTGGCTCAGGGAAACACTGAAGCTTTCTTT
CASSLAQGNTEAFF
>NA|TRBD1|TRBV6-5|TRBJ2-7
TGTGCCAGCAGACGGGGACAGTTGAGTTACGAGCAGTACTTC
CASRRGQLSYEQYF
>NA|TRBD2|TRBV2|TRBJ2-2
TGTGCCAGCCGTGGGACTAGCGGGAGTGGCACCGGGGAGCTGTTTTTT
CASRGTSGSGTGELFF
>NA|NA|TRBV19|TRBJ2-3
TGTGCCACCCCGGGAACCGGAGGACCACTACCACCCTATACAGATACGCAGTATTTT
CATPGTGGPLPPYTDTQYF
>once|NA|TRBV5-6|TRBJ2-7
TGTGCCAGCAGCTTGGGGGCCAGCTACGAGCAGTACTTC
CASSLGASYEQYF
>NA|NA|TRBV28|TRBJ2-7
TGTGCCAGCAGTTTACCCGAACCGAGGAACGAGCAGTACTTC
CASSLPEPRNEQYF
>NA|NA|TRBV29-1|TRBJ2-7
TGCAGCGTTGGTGACAGTCTCTTAGAAGAGCAGTACTTC
CSVGDSLLEEQYF
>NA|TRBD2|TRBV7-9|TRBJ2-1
TGTGCCAGCAGCTTAATCTGGGGAGAGCGGGATATCTACAATGAGCAGTTCTTC
CASSLIWGERDIYNEQFF
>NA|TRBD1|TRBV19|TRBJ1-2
TGTGCCAGTAGTCTCCCCGGACAGGACATGGCTGGCTACACCTTC
CASSLPGQDMAGYTF
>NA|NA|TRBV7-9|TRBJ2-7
TGTGCCAGCAGCTTAGCCACCGCGGAGGCCCACGAGCAGTACTTC
CASSLATAEAHEQYF
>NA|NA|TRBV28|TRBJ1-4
TGTGCCACTTCCCGGGGTAATGAAAAACTGTTTTTT
CATSRGNEKLFF
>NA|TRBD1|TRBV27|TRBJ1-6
TGTGCCAGCAGCCAGGACAGGGCCCTCTCACCCCTCCACTTT
CASSQDRALSPLHF
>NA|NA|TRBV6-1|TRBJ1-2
TGTGCCAGCAGTGATCCAGGGGATGGCTACACCTTC
CASSDPGDGYTF
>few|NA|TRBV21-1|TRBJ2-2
TGTGCCATCGAGGGGTATGGACAGGGGCCCCCCGTCGGCACCGGGGAGCTGTTTTTT
CAIEGYGQGPPVGTGELFF
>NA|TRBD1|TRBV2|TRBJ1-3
TGTGCCAGCAGTCGACAGGGGAGAACTGGAAACACCATATATTTT
CASSRQGRTGNTIYF
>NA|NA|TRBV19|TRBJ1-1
TGTGCCAGTAGTACCTGGGGGGACCCTGCTAACACTGAAGCTTTCTTT
CASSTWGDPANTEAFF
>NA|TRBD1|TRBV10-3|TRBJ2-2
TGTGCCATCGGACAGGGTGCGAACACCGGGGAGCTGTTTTTT
CAIGQGANTGELFF
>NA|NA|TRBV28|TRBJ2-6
TGTGCCAGCAGTTTAAATTCTGGGGCTATTGGGGCCAACGTCCTGACTTTC
CASSLNSGAIGANVLTF
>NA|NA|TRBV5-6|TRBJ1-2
TGTGCCAGCAGCTTGGTTCGTCAGGTTTATGGCTACACCTTC
CASSLVRQVYGYTF
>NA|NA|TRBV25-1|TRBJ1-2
TGTGCCAGCAGTGCCGGGACTAACTATGGCTACACCTTC
CASSAGTNYGYTF
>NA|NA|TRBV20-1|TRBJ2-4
TGCAGTGCTAGTTCAGACATTCAGTACTTC
CSASSDIQYF
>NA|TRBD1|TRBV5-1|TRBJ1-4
TGCGCCAGCAGCCAGAGAGGGGGCGGAACTAATGAAAAACTGTTTTTT
CASSQRGGGTNEKLFF
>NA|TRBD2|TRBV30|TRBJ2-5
TGTGCCTGGAGTGTGGACAGCGGGGGGTTCCAAGAGACCCAGTACTTC
CAWSVDSGGFQETQYF
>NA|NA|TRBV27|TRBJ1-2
TGTGCCAGCAGTACCTACGGGAGCGGCTACACCTTC
CASSTYGSGYTF
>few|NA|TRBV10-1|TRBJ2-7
TGCGCCAGCAGTCAGCCCGTCCAGGGTCTTAGCTCCTACGAGCAGTACTTC
CASSQPVQGLSSYEQYF
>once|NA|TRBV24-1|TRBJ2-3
TGTGCCACCAGTGACACGAGGTCGCGCGGGGAGGAAACAGATACGCAGTATTTT
CATSDTRSRGEETDTQYF
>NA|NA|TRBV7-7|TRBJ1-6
TGTGCTAGCAGCTTAGCTGGCAGGGGTACACCCCTCCACTTT
CASSLAGRGTPLHF
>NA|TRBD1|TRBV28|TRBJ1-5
TGTGCCAGCTTCTTACAGGGGGGAATTCAGCCCCAGCATTTT
CASFLQGGIQPQHF
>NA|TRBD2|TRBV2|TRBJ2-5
TGTGCCAGCAGTAAGACTAGCGGGCCGGAGGGGGAGACCCAGTACTTC
CASSKTSGPEGETQYF
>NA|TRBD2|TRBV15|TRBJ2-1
TGTGCCACCAGCAGAGAATCGGCGGGAGCAGGGTACAATGAGCAGTTCTTC
CATSRESAGAGYNEQFF
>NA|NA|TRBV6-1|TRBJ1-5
TGTGCCAGCACCCGGACAGTTAATCAGCCCCAGCATTTT
CASTRTVNQPQHF
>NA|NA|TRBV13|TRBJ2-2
TGTGCCAGCAGCCTAACTAACACCGGGGAGCTGTTTTTT
CASSLTNTGELFF
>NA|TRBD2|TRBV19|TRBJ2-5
TGTGCCAGTAGTATTTCGGGGGGACGAGAGACCCAGTACTTC
CASSISGGRETQYF